These 19 T cell receptor beta chains came from one sample sequenced in a study of CD8+ T cells in alopecia areata. The treatment: oral pan-JAK inhibitor, 5-10 mg twice daily. As the sequencing template, cDNA was produced by extracting RNA and reverse transcribing it. Profiling relied on immunoSEQ multiplex PCR, and the TCRdb table lists in-frame clones only, not all of them. The sample holds 190,000 or so clones, approximately 56% seen once. This specimen consisted of CD4+ T cells sorted from blood, obtained at week 4, from a patient treated with tofacitinib. The source is a human donor with alopecia areata.

The rearrangement uses TRBV29-1 and TRBJ2-3; 7 positions match TRBD2. Germline lookup yields CDR1 SQVTM and CDR2 ANQGSEA. This CDR3 spans 12 amino acids. As DNA, the CDR3 is TGCAGTGCCGGGAGGCTGGCAGATACGCAGTATTTT. This encodes CSAGRLADTQYF.

The V and J genes are TRBV27 and TRBJ1-1; TRBD1 matches at 9 bases. Losses at the gene ends were 8 bases for V and 3 bases for J; bases not matched to a gene: 4. Looked up from germline, CDR1 is MNHEY and CDR2 is SMNVEV (reference sequence). This CDR3 is built from 13 residues. This chain's CDR3 is CASGTGMDTEAFF. The CDR3 bases are TGTGCCAGCGGGACAGGGATGGACACTGAAGCTTTCTTT.

The chain carries TRBV29-1 and TRBJ2-3, with 8 bases aligning to TRBD2. Unmatched junction bases numbered 6, after V lost 1 base and J lost 3 bases. CDR3 size: 15 residues. Germline assignment: CDR1 SQVTM and CDR2 ANQGSEA. The CDR3 reads CSVEGSGTQTDTQYF. The DNA of the CDR3 is TGCAGCGTTGAAGGTAGCGGGACACAAACAGATACGCAGTATTTT.

This sequence joins TRBV7-2 and TRBJ2-3, with D hard to call. From germline, CDR1 is SGHTA and CDR2 FQGNSA. V dropped 2 bases and J dropped 6 bases, with 9 bases sitting between them. The CDR3 covers 13 residues. The CDR3 sequence: CASSLSGSDTQYF. CDR3 nucleotide sequence: TGTGCCAGCAGCTTATCGGGTTCGGATACGCAGTATTTT.

The V gene is TRBV5-6, the J gene TRBJ2-4; 8 bases agree with TRBD1. With V trimmed by 3 bases and J by 5 bases, 4 bases remained unmatched. Germline CDR1 reads SGHDT; CDR2 reads YYEEEE. CDR3 size: 14 residues. CDR3 in amino acids: CASSSWDRQNIQYF. CDR3 DNA sequence: TGTGCCAGCAGCTCCTGGGACAGGCAAAACATTCAGTACTTC.

This clone was seen a few times. The chain joins TRBV29-1 to TRBJ2-3, with 8 bases aligning to TRBD1. V trimming: 2 bases; J trimming: 5 bases; junction bases outside the gene matches: 3. Looked up from germline, CDR1 is SQVTM and CDR2 is ANQGSEA. CDR3 length: 13 residues. The CDR3 spells CSVEQGAKDTQYF. The CDR3 DNA reads as TGCAGCGTTGAACAGGGGGCGAAAGATACGCAGTATTTT.

The rearrangement joins TRBV5-6 to TRBJ1-2; D is perhaps TRBD1 (6 bases). Trimming took off 0 bases at V and 8 bases at J, with 11 bases between the two ends. The CDR3 is made up of 13 amino acids. CDR1 and CDR2 from the germline V gene are SGHDT and YYEEEE. For the CDR3, the DNA is TGTGCCAGCAGCTTGGAGCAGGGGAGAGGCTACACCTTC. It translates to CASSLEQGRGYTF.

The chain links TRBV29-1 to TRBJ2-5, with 11 bases fitting TRBD2. Germline lookup yields CDR1 SQVTM and CDR2 ANQGSEA. This CDR3 is 16 amino acids long. Trimming removed 4 bases from V and 2 bases from J; junction bases left unmatched: 9. CDR3 in amino acids: CSVVVPSGGPQETQYF. Here the CDR3 DNA reads TGCAGCGTTGTCGTGCCTAGCGGGGGGCCGCAAGAGACCCAGTACTTC.

V is TRBV30 and J is TRBJ1-2; 10 bases are shared with TRBD1. Germline V gives CDR1 GTSNPN, CDR2 SVGIG (reference sequence). This CDR3 is built from 15 residues. V lost 3 bases to trimming and J lost 3 bases; unmatched junction nucleotides: 7. The CDR3: CAWREGTGADYGYTF. The CDR3 DNA is TGTGCCTGGAGGGAGGGGACAGGGGCGGACTATGGCTACACCTTC.

The V gene is TRBV9, the J gene TRBJ2-1, with a possible D match to TRBD1 (5 bases). With 4 bases removed from V and 10 bases from J, the gap between germline ends came to 9 bases. Germline V gives CDR1 SGDLS, CDR2 YYNGEE. The CDR3 is 11 residues long. The CDR3 sequence: CASSLDTEQFF. CDR3 nucleotide sequence: TGTGCCAGCAGCCTGGACACAGAGCAGTTCTTC.

This clone was counted between two and nine times. Other DNA sequences from this sample encode an identical CDR3 as well. V and J are TRBV30 and TRBJ1-5; perhaps TRBD1 as D (5 bases). CDR3 length: 13 amino acids. V dropped 5 bases and J dropped 1 base, with 9 bases sitting between them. Germline values: CDR1 GTSNPN, CDR2 SVGIG (reference sequence). DNA of the CDR3: TGTGCCTGGGGCCGGGACAGCAATCAGCCCCAGCATTTT. It is translated as CAWGRDSNQPQHF.

J is TRBJ2-3 and V is TRBV5-4; TRBD1 matches 8 bases. Germline trimming cut 4 bases from V and 5 bases from J; bases unmatched to any gene: 9. This CDR3 region has 15 residues. CDR1 SGHNT and CDR2 YYREEE come from the germline V gene (reference sequence). CDR3 loop: CASSKGQGELDTQYF. In nucleotides, the CDR3 is TGTGCCAGCAGCAAAGGACAGGGAGAGTTAGATACGCAGTATTTT. The full variable domain, rest sourced from reference TRBV5-4 and TRBJ2-3, is ETGVTQSPTHLIKTRGQQVTLRCSSQSGHNTVSWYQQALGQGPQFIFQYYREEENGRGNFPPRFSGLQFPNYSSELNVNALELDDSALYLCASSKGQGELDTQYFGPGTRLTVL.

The V and J genes are TRBV5-1 and TRBJ2-3, with 9 bases aligning to TRBD2. Losses at the gene ends were 2 bases for V and 2 bases for J; bases not matched to a gene: 6. Germline CDR1 is SGHRS and CDR2 is YFSETQ. The CDR3 runs 16 residues. The CDR3 DNA is TGCGCCAGCAGCTTCCGGCTAGCGGGGCACACAGATACGCAGTATTTT. Encoded protein: CASSFRLAGHTDTQYF.

CDR3 nucleotide sequence: TGCGCCAGCAGCTTCCCGAGTGAGGAGCAGTACTTC. Encoded protein: CASSFPSEEQYF. This chain joins TRBV5-1 and TRBJ2-7; D not certain. With 2 bases removed from V and 7 bases from J, the gap between germline ends came to 10 bases. The CDR3 loop spans 12 amino acids. Germline V gene sequence: CDR1 SGHRS, CDR2 YFSETQ.

Written as DNA, the CDR3 is TGTGCCAGCAGTTTAGGCAGCCCTAGCACAGATACGCAGTATTTT. This sequence encodes CASSLGSPSTDTQYF. The genes are TRBV27 and TRBJ2-3; D uncertain. The CDR3 extends over 15 amino acids. The ends were cut back, 2 bases at V and 0 bases at J, with 9 bases in the middle. Per germline, CDR1 MNHEY and CDR2 SMNVEV (reference sequence).

This clone was recorded a few times. The chain has TRBV29-1 and TRBJ2-7; 9 nucleotides align to TRBD2. The V gene end was trimmed by 1 base and the J gene end by 4 bases; junction bases not matched to a gene: 2. Germline values: CDR1 SQVTM, CDR2 ANQGSEA. The CDR3 length is 13 residues. This CDR3 reads CSVEGAGGYEQYF. CDR3 sequence (DNA): TGCAGCGTTGAAGGAGCGGGGGGTTACGAGCAGTACTTC.

This chain connects TRBV7-3 to TRBJ2-1, with D unresolved. Germline CDR1 SGHTA, CDR2 FQGTGA. V was pared by 3 bases and J by 0 bases, with 9 bases between. There are 15 residues in the CDR3. Written as DNA, the CDR3 is TGTGCCAGCAGCTTCACGTATAGCTCCTACAATGAGCAGTTCTTC. Its translation is CASSFTYSSYNEQFF.

This clone was observed a handful of times. The V call is TRBV10-3, the J call TRBJ2-3; TRBD1 or TRBD2 may be the D gene (5 bases each). The CDR3 extends over 14 amino acids. Trimming stripped 4 bases from V and 4 bases from J, with 12 bases between. Germline CDR1 is ENHRY and CDR2 is SYGVKD. CDR3 in DNA: TGTGCCATCAGTGGGGGAGAAGGGGCAGATACGCAGTATTTT. It is translated as CAISGGEGADTQYF.

Only a few counts were recorded for this clone. The chain carries TRBV25-1 and TRBJ2-1; a possible D gene is TRBD2 (7 bases). The V end lost 4 bases, the J end lost 7 bases, and 14 bases lay between the germline ends. Germline-derived CDR1 and CDR2 are MGHDK and SYGVNS. The CDR3 is 14 residues long. CDR3 sequence: CASSGAGGQNEQFF. CDR3 DNA: TGTGCCAGCAGTGGGGCCGGGGGGCAGAATGAGCAGTTCTTC.